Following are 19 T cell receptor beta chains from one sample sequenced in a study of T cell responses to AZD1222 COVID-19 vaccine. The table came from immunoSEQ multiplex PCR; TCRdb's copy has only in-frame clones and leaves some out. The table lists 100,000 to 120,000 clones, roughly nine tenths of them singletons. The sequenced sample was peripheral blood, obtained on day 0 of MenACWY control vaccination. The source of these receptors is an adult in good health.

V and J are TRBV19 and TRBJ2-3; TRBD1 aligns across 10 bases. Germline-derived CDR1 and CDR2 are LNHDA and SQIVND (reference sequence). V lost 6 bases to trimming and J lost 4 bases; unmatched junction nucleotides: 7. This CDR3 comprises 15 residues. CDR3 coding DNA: TGTGCCAGTAGCCTCGGACAGGGGGAATCAGATACGCAGTATTTT. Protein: CASSLGQGESDTQYF.

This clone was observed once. CDR3 sequence (DNA): TGTGCCACCAGCCCCAGGAGGACGTTGGGGACTGAAGCTTTCTTT. Translating it yields CATSPRRTLGTEAFF. The genes are TRBV15 and TRBJ1-1; D not certain. The CDR3 has 15 amino acids. Germline CDR1 and CDR2: LNHNV and YYDKDF (reference sequence). V dropped 5 bases and J dropped 5 bases, with 18 bases sitting between them.

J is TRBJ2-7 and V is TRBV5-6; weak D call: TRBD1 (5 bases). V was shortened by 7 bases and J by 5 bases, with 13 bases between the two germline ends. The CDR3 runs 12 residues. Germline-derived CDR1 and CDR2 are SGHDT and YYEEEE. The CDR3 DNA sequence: TGTGCCAGCGGGCAGGGTGCCGACGAGCAGTACTTC. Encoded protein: CASGQGADEQYF.

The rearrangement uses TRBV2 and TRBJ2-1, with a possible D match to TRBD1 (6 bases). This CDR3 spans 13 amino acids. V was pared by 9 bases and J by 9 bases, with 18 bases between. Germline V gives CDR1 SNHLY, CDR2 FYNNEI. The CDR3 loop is CASQGRASLEQFF. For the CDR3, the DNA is TGTGCCAGTCAGGGGAGAGCTTCTCTTGAGCAGTTCTTC.

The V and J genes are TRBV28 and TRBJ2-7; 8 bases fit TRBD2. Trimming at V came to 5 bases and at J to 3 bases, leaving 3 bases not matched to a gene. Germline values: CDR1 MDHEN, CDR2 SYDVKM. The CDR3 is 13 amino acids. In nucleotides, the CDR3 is TGTGCCAGCAGTGAGCGGGGGTACTACGAGCAGTACTTC. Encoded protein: CASSERGYYEQYF. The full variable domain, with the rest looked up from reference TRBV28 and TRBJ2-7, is DVKVTQSSRYLVKRTGEKVFLECVQDMDHENMFWYRQDPGLGLRLIYFSYDVKMKEKGDIPEGYSVSREKKERFSLILESASTNQTSMYLCASSERGYYEQYFGPGTRLTVT.

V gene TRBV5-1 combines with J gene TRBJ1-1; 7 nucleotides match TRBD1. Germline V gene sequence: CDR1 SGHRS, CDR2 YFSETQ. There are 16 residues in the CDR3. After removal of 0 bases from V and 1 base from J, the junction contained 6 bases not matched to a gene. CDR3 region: CASSLGQGVRNTEAFF. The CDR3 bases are TGCGCCAGCAGCTTGGGACAGGGAGTCCGGAACACTGAAGCTTTCTTT.

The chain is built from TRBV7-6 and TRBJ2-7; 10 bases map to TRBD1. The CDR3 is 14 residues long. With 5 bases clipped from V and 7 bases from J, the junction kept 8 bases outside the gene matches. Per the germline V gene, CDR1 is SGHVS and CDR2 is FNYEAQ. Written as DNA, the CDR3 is TGTGCCAGCAGCCCAGGGACAGGGGAGTGGGAGCAGTACTTC. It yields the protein CASSPGTGEWEQYF.

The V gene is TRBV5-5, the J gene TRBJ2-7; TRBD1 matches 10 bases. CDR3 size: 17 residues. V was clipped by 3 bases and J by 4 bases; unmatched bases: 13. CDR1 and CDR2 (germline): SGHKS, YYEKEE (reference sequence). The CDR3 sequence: CASSSPFPGQGIYEQYF. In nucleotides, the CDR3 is TGTGCCAGCAGCTCCCCTTTCCCGGGACAGGGGATTTACGAGCAGTACTTC.

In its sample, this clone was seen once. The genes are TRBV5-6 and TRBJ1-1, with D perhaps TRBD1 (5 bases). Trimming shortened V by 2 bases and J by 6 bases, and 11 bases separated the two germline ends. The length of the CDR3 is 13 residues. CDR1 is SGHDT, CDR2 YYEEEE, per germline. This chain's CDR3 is CASSLEIRAEAFF. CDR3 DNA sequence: TGTGCCAGCAGCTTAGAGATCAGGGCTGAAGCTTTCTTT.

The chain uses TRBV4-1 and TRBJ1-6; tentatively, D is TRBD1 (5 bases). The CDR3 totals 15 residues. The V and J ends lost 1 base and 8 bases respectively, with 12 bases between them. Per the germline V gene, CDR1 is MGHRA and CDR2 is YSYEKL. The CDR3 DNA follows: TGCGCCAGCAGCCAAGTCGGGGGTTTGGATTCACCCCTCCACTTT. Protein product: CASSQVGGLDSPLHF.

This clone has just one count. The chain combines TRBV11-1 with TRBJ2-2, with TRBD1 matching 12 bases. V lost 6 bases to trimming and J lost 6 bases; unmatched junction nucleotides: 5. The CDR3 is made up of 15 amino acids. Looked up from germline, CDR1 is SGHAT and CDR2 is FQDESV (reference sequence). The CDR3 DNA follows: TGTGCCAGCAGTTACCGGGACAGGGGGCCCGGGGAGCTGTTTTTT. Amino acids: CASSYRDRGPGELFF.

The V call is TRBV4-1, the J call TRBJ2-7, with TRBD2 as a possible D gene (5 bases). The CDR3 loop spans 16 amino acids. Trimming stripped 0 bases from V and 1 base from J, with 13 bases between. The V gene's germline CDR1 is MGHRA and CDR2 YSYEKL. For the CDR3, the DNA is TGCGCCAGCAGCCAAGACGAGGGCAGGAGATCCTACGAGCAGTACTTC. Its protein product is CASSQDEGRRSYEQYF.

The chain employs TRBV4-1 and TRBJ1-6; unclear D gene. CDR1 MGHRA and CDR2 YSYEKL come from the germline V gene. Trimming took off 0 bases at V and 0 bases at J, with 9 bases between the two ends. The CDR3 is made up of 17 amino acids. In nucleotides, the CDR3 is TGCGCCAGCAGCCAAGAAGGCAGGAGCTCCTATAATTCACCCCTCCACTTT. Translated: CASSQEGRSSYNSPLHF.

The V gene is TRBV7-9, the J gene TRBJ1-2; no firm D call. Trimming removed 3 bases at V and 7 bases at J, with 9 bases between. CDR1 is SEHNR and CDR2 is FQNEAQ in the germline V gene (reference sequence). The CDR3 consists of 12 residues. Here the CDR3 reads CASSFDRGGYTF. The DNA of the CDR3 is TGTGCCAGCAGCTTCGATCGTGGTGGCTACACCTTC.

CDR3 sequence (DNA): TGTGCCAGCAGTCGCGCCGGGACAGCCCCCTACGAGCAGTACTTC. This translates into CASSRAGTAPYEQYF. The chain carries TRBV6-5 and TRBJ2-7, with 7 bases identical to TRBD1. There are 15 residues in the CDR3. Germline CDR1 and CDR2: MNHEY and SVGAGI. Unmatched junction bases numbered 9, after V lost 5 bases and J lost 2 bases.

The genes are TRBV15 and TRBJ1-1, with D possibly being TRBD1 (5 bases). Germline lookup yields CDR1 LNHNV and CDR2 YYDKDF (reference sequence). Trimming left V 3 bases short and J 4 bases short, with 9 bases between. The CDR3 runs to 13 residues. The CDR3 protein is CATSRDKGTEAFF. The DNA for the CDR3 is TGTGCCACCAGCAGGGACAAGGGCACTGAAGCTTTCTTT. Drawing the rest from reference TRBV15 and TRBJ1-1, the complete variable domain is DAMVIQNPRYQVTQFGKPVTLSCSQTLNHNVMYWYQQKSSQAPKLLFHYYDKDFNNEADTPDNFQSRRPNTSFCFLDIRSPGLGDTAMYLCATSRDKGTEAFFGQGTRLTVV.

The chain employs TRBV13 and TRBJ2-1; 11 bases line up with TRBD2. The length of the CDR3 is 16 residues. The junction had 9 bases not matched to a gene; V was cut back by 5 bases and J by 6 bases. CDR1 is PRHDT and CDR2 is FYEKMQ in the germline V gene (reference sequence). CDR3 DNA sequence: TGTGCCAGCAGCCCCGCCGGGACTAGCGGATCCAATGAGCAGTTCTTC. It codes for CASSPAGTSGSNEQFF.

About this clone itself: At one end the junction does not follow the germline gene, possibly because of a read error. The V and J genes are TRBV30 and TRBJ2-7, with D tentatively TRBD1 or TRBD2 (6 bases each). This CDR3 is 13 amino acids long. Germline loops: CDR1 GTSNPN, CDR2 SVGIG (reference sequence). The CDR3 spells CAWSVHYLGGTRF. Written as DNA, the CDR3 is TGTGCCTGGAGTGTACATTATCTAGGGGGGACCCGCTTC.

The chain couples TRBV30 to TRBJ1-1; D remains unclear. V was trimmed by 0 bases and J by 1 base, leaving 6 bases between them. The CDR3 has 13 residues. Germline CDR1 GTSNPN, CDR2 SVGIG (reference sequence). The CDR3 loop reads CAWSVQPNTEAFF. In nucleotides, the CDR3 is TGTGCCTGGAGTGTCCAGCCGAACACTGAAGCTTTCTTT. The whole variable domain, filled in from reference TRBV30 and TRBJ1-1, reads SQTIHQWPATLVQPVGSPLSLECTVEGTSNPNLYWYRQAAGRGLQLLFYSVGIGQISSEVPQNLSASRPQDRQFILSSKKLLLSDSGFYLCAWSVQPNTEAFFGQGTRLTVV.